Following are 2 T cell receptor beta chains from one sample sequenced in a study of shared clonotypes between healthy human individuals. The protocol was immunoSEQ multiplex PCR, while the TCRdb copy is restricted to in-frame clones and leaves out a portion. Found here are fewer than 2.5 million clones, 93% of them singletons; the top ten hold approximately 0.35%. Sequencing was carried out using naive CD4+ T cells from PBMCs. The subset: CD45RA+ positively selected. The receptors were gathered from a man between 18 and 29 years old in good health. Some clones in this sample may be carry-over from other donors' samples.

V gene TRBV15 combines with J gene TRBJ2-1; D might be TRBD2 (5 bases). This CDR3 has 18 amino acids. The V gene lost 5 bases and the J gene lost 1 base, with 21 bases spanning the gap. Germline CDR1 and CDR2: LNHNV and YYDKDF (reference sequence). CDR3 nucleotides: TGTGCCACCAGCCTCCCACTGGGCCCCCGCGGGTCCTACAATGAGCAGTTCTTC. Translation gives CATSLPLGPRGSYNEQFF.

The chain is built from TRBV28 and TRBJ2-4; 8 bases match TRBD2. Germline CDR1 and CDR2: MDHEN and SYDVKM. The CDR3 sequence is 13 residues long. V lost 5 bases, J lost 9 bases, and 6 bases stayed unmatched. In nucleotides, the CDR3 is TGTGCCAGCAGTACCCCGGGGGGGAGCATTCAGTACTTC. Its translation: CASSTPGGSIQYF.